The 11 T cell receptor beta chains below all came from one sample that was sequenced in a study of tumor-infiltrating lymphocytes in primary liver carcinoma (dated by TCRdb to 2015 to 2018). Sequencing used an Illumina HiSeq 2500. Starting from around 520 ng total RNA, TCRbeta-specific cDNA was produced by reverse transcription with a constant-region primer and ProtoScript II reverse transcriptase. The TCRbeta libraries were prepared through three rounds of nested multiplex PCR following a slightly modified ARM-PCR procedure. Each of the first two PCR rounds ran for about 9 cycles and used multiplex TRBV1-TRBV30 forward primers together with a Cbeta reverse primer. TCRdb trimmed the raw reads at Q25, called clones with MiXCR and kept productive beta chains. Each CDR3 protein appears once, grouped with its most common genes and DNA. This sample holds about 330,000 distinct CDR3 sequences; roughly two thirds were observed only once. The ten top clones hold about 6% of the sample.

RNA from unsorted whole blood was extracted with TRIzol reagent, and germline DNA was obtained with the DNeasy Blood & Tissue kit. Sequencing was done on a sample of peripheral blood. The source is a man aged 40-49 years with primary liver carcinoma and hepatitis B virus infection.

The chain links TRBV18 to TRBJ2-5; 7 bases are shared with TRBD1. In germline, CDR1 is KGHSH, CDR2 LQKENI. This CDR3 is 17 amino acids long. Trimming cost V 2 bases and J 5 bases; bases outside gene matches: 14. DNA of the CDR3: TGTGCCAGCTCACCATATTCTCAGACAGGGAAAGTGGAGACCCAGTACTTC. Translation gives CASSPYSQTGKVETQYF.

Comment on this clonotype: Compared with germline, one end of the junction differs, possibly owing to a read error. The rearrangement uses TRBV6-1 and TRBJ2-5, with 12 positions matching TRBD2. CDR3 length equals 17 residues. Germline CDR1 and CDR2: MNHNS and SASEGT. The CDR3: CASSTPTTSGSVESQYF. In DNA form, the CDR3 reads TGTGCCAGCAGTACTCCTACGACTAGCGGGAGTGTTGAGAGCCAGTACTTC.

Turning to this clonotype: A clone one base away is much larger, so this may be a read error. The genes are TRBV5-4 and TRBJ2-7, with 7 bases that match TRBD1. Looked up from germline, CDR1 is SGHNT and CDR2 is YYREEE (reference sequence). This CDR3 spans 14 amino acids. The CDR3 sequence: CASSPRDSSHEQYF. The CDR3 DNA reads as TGTGCCAGCAGCCCGAGGGACAGCTCCCACGAGCAGTACTTC.

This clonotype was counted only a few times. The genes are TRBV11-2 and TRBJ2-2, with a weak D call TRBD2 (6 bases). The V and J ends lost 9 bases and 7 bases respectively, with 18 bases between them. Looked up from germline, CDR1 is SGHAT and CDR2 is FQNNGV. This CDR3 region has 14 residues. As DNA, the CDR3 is TGTGCCAGTAGCCAATTTGACGGGAGCGGGGAGCTGTTTTTT. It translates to CASSQFDGSGELFF.

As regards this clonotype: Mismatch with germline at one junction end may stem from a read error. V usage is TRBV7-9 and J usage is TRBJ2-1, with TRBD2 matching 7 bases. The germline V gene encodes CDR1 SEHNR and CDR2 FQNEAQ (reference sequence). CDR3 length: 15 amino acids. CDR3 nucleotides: TGTGCCAGGAGCTTTGAACGGGAGGTTAACAATGAGCAGTTCTTC. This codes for CARSFEREVNNEQFF.

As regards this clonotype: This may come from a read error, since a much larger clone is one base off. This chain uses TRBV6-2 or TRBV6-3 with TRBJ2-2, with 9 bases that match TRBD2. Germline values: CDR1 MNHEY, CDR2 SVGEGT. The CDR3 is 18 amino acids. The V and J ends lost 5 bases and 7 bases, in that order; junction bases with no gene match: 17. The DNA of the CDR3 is TGTGCCAGCAGTCCCCAACGACTAGCGGAAGTCGATCACGGGGAGCTGTTTTTT. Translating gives CASSPQRLAEVDHGELFF.

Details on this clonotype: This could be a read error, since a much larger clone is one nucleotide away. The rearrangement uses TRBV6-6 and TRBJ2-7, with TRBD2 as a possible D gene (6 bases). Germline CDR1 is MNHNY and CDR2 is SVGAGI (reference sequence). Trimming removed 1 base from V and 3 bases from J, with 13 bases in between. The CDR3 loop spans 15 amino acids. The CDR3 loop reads CASSYLGGTGYEQYF. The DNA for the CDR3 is TGTGCCAGCAGTTACTTAGGTGGGACTGGCTACGAGCAGTACTTC.

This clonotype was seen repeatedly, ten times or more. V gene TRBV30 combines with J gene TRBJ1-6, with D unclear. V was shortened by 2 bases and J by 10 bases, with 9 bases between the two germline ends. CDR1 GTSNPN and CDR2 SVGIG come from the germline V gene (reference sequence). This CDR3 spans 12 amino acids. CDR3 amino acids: CAWSSPASPLHF. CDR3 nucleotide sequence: TGTGCCTGGAGTTCACCCGCGTCACCCCTCCACTTT.

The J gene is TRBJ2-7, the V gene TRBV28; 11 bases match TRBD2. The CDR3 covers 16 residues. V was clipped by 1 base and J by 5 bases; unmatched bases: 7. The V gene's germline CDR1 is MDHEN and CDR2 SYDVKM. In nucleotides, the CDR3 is TGTGCCAGCAGTTTATCGGAGCTAGCGGGAGGCCACGAGCAGTACTTC. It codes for CASSLSELAGGHEQYF. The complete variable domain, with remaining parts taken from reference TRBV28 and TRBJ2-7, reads DVKVTQSSRYLVKRTGEKVFLECVQDMDHENMFWYRQDPGLGLRLIYFSYDVKMKEKGDIPEGYSVSREKKERFSLILESASTNQTSMYLCASSLSELAGGHEQYFGPGTRLTVT.

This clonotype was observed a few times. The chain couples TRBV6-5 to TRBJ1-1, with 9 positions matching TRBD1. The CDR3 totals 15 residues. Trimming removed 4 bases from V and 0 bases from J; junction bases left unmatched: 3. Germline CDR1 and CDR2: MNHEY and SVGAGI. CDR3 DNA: TGTGCCAGCAGTTGGGGACAGGGAATGAACACTGAAGCTTTCTTT. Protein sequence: CASSWGQGMNTEAFF.

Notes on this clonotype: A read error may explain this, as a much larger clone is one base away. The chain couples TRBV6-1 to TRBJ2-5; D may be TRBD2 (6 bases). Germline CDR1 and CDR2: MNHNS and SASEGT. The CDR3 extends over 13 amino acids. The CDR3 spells CTSSRDFEETQYF. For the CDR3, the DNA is TGTACCAGCAGTAGGGACTTCGAAGAGACCCAGTACTTC.